This is a list of T cell receptor beta chains from one sample in a study of blood T cells in healthy people across ages. TCRdb called the 5' RACE reads again in MiXCR, with one record for every CDR3 protein. The data hold approximately 820,000 distinct CDR3 sequences, with about 42% observed a single time. Input material: blood. Receptors originate from a man aged 60 to 69 in good health. The CDR3 runs from the conserved cysteine through the conserved F or W. The D gene is left open where the match is weak. Size is stated for part of the rows, as once, few or many counts, or as a class when the clone is expanded.

>TRBD2|TRBV9|TRBJ2-1|NA
CASSLRFSGGHNEQFF
TGTGCCAGCAGCCTACGATTTAGCGGGGGCCACAATGAGCAGTTCTTC
>NA|TRBV7-6|TRBJ2-2|NA
CASSFGGRQVTGELFF
TGTGCCAGCAGCTTCGGTGGTAGACAGGTCACCGGGGAGCTGTTTTTT
>NA|TRBV2|TRBJ1-4|NA
CASSPDGDEKLFF
TGTGCCAGCAGCCCCGATGGGGATGAAAAACTGTTTTTT
>TRBD1|TRBV11-3|TRBJ2-1|NA
CASSSRQGYNEQFF
TGTGCCAGCAGCTCCCGACAGGGGTACAATGAGCAGTTCTTC
>TRBD1|TRBV2|TRBJ1-2|few
CASRTTGGQAYGYTF
TGTGCCAGCAGGACTACAGGGGGCCAGGCCTATGGCTACACCTTC
>NA|TRBV7-2|TRBJ1-5|many
CASSLGSGQPQHF
TGTGCCAGCAGCTTAGGTTCGGGTCAGCCCCAGCATTTT
>NA|TRBV30|TRBJ1-1|once
CAWGINLETEAFF
TGTGCCTGGGGAATCAATTTGGAGACTGAAGCTTTCTTT
>NA|TRBV7-2|TRBJ1-4|NA
CASSWGIATNEKLFF
TGTGCCAGCAGCTGGGGGATAGCAACTAATGAAAAACTGTTTTTT
>NA|TRBV12-3/TRBV12-4|TRBJ1-1|NA
CASSLSGIAFF
TGTGCCAGCAGTTTGTCAGGGATAGCTTTCTTT
>NA|TRBV12-5|TRBJ2-2|NA
CASGQGQGDNGELFF
TGTGCTAGTGGTCAGGGACAAGGCGACAACGGGGAGCTGTTTTTT
>TRBD1|TRBV12-3/TRBV12-4|TRBJ1-6|few
CASSLLGQNSPLHF
TGTGCCAGCAGTTTATTGGGACAGAATTCACCCCTCCACTTT
>TRBD2|TRBV29-1|TRBJ2-5|NA
CSVENSGGQETQYF
TGCAGCGTTGAAAATAGCGGGGGACAAGAGACCCAGTACTTC
>NA|TRBV20-1|TRBJ2-7|NA
CSASASDKGTYEQYF
TGCAGTGCTAGCGCCTCCGACAAAGGAACCTACGAGCAGTACTTC
>NA|TRBV12-3/TRBV12-4|TRBJ2-1|NA
CASSTRLTGSYNEQFF
TGTGCCAGCAGCACCCGCTTGACCGGGAGTTACAATGAGCAGTTCTTC
>TRBD1|TRBV7-9|TRBJ2-3|few
CATTGQGATDTQYF
TGTGCCACCACGGGACAGGGGGCGACAGATACGCAGTATTTT
>TRBD1|TRBV4-1|TRBJ1-4|few
CASSLAGTGIEKLFF
TGCGCCAGCAGCCTAGCCGGGACAGGGATTGAAAAACTGTTTTTT
>TRBD1|TRBV12-3/TRBV12-4|TRBJ1-2|few
CASPRGANYGYTF
TGTGCCAGCCCCAGGGGGGCTAACTATGGCTACACCTTC
>TRBD1|TRBV14|TRBJ2-7|NA
CASSQRTGDSYEQYF
TGTGCCAGCAGCCAAAGGACAGGGGATTCCTACGAGCAGTACTTC
>TRBD2|TRBV4-1|TRBJ2-1|few
CASSQGGGGGYNEQFF
TGCGCCAGCAGCCAAGGAGGCGGGGGAGGATACAATGAGCAGTTCTTC
>NA|TRBV21-1|TRBJ2-1|NA
CASSKIGGGLRNEQFF
TGTGCCAGCAGCAAGATTGGCGGGGGGCTCAGAAATGAGCAGTTCTTC
>NA|TRBV4-3|TRBJ2-5|many
CASSPQSGGETQYF
TGCGCCAGCAGCCCGCAATCCGGGGGTGAGACCCAGTACTTC
>NA|TRBV10-3|TRBJ2-5|NA
CAISEVVLQETQYF
TGTGCCATCAGTGAGGTTGTACTACAAGAGACCCAGTACTTC